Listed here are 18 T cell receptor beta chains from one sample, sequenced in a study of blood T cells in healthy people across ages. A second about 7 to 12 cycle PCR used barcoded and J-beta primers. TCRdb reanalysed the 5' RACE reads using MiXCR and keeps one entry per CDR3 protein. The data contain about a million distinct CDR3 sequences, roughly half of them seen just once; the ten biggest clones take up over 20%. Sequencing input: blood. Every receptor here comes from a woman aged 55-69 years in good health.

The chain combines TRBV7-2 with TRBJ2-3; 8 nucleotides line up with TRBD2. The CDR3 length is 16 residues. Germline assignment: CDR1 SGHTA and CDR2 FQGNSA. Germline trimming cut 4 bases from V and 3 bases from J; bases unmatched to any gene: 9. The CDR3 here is CASSSQSGRGTDTQYF. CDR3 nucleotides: TGTGCCAGCAGCTCACAAAGCGGGAGAGGTACAGATACGCAGTATTTT.

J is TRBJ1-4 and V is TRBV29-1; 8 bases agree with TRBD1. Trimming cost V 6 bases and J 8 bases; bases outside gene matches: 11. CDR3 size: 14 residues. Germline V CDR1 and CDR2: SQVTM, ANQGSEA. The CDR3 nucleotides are TGCAGCGTGGTGAGGCAGGGGGCCAACGAAAAACTGTTTTTT. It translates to CSVVRQGANEKLFF.

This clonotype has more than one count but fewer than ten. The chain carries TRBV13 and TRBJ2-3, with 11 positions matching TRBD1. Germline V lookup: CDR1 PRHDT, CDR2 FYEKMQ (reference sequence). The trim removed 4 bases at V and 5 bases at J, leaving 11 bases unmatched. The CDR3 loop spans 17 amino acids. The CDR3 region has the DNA TGTGCCAGCAGCTCACCTCTTTGGGACAGGGGGAGAGATACGCAGTATTTT. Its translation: CASSSPLWDRGRDTQYF.

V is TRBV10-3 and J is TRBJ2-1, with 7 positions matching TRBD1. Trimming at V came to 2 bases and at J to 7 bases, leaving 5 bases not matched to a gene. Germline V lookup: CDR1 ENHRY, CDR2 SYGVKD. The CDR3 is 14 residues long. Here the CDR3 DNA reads TGTGCCATCAGTGAGGCGACAGGGCTGAATGAGCAGTTCTTC. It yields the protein CAISEATGLNEQFF.

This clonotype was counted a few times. The CDR3 loop is CASSSFPGTSGSYEQYF. CDR3 in DNA: TGTGCCAGCAGTTCCTTCCCCGGGACTAGCGGATCCTACGAGCAGTACTTC. The gene calls are TRBV12-3 or TRBV12-4 and TRBJ2-7; TRBD2 matches at 11 bases. Losses at the gene ends were 4 bases for V and 1 base for J; bases not matched to a gene: 9. The CDR3 has 17 residues.

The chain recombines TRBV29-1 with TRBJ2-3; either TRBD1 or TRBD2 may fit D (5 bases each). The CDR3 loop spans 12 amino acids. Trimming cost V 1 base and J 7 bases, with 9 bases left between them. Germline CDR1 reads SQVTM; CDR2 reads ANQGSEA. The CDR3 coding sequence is TGCAGCGTTGAAGCGGGGCCATATACGCAGTATTTT. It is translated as CSVEAGPYTQYF.

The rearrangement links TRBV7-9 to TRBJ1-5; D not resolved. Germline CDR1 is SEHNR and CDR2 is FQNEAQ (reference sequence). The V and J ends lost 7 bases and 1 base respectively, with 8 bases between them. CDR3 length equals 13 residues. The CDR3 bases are TGTGCCAGCAACAAAGACAGCAATCAGCCCCAGCATTTT. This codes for CASNKDSNQPQHF.

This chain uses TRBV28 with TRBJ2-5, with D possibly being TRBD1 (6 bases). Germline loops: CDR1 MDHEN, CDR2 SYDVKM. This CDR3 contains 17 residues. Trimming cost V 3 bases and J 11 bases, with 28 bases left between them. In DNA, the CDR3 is TGTGCCAGCAGTTTCTGGGGGCGAGGCCCCCAAAATTTTGTGCAGTACTTC. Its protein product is CASSFWGRGPQNFVQYF.

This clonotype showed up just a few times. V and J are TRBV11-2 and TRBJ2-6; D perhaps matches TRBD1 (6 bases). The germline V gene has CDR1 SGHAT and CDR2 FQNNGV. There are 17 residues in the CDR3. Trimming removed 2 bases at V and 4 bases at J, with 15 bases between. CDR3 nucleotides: TGTGCCAGCAGCTTAAGGGGGTCAGGGTCCGGGGCCAACGTCCTGACTTTC. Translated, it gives CASSLRGSGSGANVLTF.

CDR3 sequence: CASSVGTGGEKQYF. The CDR3 nucleotides read TGTGCCAGCAGTGTAGGGACAGGGGGTGAAAAGCAGTACTTC. The rearrangement links TRBV27 to TRBJ2-7; 11 nucleotides match TRBD1. V lost 5 bases to trimming and J lost 8 bases; unmatched junction nucleotides: 8. CDR1 MNHEY and CDR2 SMNVEV come from the germline V gene (reference sequence). The CDR3 extends over 14 amino acids.

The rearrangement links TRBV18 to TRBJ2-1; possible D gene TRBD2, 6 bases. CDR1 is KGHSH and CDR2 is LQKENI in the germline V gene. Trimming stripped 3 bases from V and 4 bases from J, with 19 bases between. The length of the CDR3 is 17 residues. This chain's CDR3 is CASSPVGGPGRYNEQFF. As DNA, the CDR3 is TGTGCCAGCTCACCGGTGGGAGGCCCCGGGAGATACAATGAGCAGTTCTTC.

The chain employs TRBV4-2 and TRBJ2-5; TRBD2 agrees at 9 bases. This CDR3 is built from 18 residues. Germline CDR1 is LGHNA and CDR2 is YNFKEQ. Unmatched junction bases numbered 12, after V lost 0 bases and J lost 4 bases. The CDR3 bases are TGTGCCAGCAGCCAAGATCGGTTTGCGGGAGGGCCCCGAGAGACCCAGTACTTC. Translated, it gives CASSQDRFAGGPRETQYF.

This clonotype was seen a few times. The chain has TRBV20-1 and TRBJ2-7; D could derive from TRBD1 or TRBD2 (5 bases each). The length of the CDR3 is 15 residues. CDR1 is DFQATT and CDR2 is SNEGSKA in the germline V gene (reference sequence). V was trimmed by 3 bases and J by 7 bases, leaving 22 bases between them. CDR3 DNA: TGCAGTGCTAGTACCGGGACCTCAAACCGGCGGGAGCAGTACTTC. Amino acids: CSASTGTSNRREQYF.

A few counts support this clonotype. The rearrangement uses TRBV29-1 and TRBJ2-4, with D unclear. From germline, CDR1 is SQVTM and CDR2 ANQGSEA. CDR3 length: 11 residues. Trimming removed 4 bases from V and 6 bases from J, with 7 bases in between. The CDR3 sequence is CSVAVGNIQYF. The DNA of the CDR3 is TGCAGCGTTGCCGTCGGAAACATTCAGTACTTC.

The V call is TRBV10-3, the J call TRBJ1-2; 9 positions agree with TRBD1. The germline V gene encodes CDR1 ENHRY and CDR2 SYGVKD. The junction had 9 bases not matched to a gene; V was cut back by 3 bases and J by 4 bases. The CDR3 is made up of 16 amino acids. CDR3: CAISDDRGKGTYGYTF. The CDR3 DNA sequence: TGTGCCATCAGTGACGACAGGGGGAAGGGAACCTATGGCTACACCTTC.

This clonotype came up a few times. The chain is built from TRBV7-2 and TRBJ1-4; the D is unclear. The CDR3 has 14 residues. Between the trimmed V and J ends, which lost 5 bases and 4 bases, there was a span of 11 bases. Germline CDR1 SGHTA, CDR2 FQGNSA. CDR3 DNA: TGTGCCAGCAGCCCCTACACGGGTAATGAAAAACTGTTTTTT. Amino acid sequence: CASSPYTGNEKLFF.

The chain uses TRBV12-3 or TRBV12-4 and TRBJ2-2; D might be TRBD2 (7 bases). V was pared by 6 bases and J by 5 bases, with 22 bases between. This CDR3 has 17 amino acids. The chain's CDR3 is CASSSPSGGGRTGELFF. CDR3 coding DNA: TGTGCCAGCAGCAGCCCTAGCGGAGGGGGGAGAACCGGGGAGCTGTTTTTT.

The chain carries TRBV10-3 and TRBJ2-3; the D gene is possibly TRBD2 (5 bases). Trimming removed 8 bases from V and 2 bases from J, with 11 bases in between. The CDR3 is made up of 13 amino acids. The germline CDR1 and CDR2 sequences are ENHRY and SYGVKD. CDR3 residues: CAIQWGATDTQYF. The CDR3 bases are TGTGCCATCCAATGGGGAGCCACAGATACGCAGTATTTT.